The source of this TCR beta chain is a study of CD8 T cells in ankylosing spondylitis (dated by TCRdb to 2015 to 2018). About the investigation overall: T cell receptor beta repertoires were profiled in healthy donors and ankylosing spondylitis patients so that disease-linked TCR variants could be found. The whole study cohort included over a hundred healthy donors and roughly 24 ankylosing spondylitis patients. Peripheral blood samples were taken, and synovial fluid was additionally collected from ankylosing spondylitis patients.

Sequencing used an Illumina HiSeq 2500. TCR beta libraries were prepared by quantitative 5'-RACE with molecular barcodes. In the authors' own workflow: A new computational method, built on a probabilistic model of VDJ rearrangement, was used to identify disease-linked TCR variants. TCRdb ran its own pipeline on the public reads, namely fastp trimming at Q25 and MiXCR clone calling, and kept in-frame beta chains. Records with the same CDR3 protein are collapsed into one entry carrying the most frequent genes and DNA. TCRdb's processing, not the study's, gives the V and J calls here. Across this sample there are 220,000 or so distinct CDR3 sequences, with around 16% seen only once. The top ten clones comprise about 42% of the sample. To note about this clonotype: It has no known antigen specificity. No qualities accompany the bases; no much larger clone lies one base away.

Broad study findings and their caveats: A TCR beta motif of several highly homologous amino acid variants appeared characteristic of blood from ankylosing spondylitis patients. Some TCR beta motif variants had previously been reported in synovial fluid and blood of reactive arthritis patients, which suggested common disease-initiation mechanisms. Significant enrichment of the disease-linked clones was reported in matched synovial fluid samples from ankylosing spondylitis patients. The disease-linked clones showed a CD8+ phenotype and occurred at relatively low frequencies in peripheral blood.

Including cysteine and phenylalanine, the CDR3 has 12 amino acids. Only CDR3 DNA remains: 36 bases, in frame from the first base. The germline ends are 16 bases apart after V is trimmed by 6 bases and J by 8 bases. According to the germline V gene (reference sequence), CDR1 reads DFQATT and CDR2 reads SNEGSKA. The V and J segments used are TRBV20-1 and TRBJ1-2; no D gene is confidently identified. The sample taken for sequencing was blood, either unsorted or a sorted T cell fraction (not recorded which). This TCR derives from a male donor with ankylosing spondylitis. The CDR3 corresponds to CSAGRTDLGYTF. The base sequence is TGCAGTGCCGGGCGAACGGATTTAGGCTACACCTTC.